This T cell receptor (beta chain) emerged from a study of blood T cell repertoires in COVID-19. Study-level background: Collection of acute and convalescent COVID-19 samples took place in the United States, Italy and Spain. The analysed material was cDNA or gDNA that came from T cells, B-cell-depleted T cells, or PBMCs.

The CDR3 has 14 amino acids. Germline V lookup: CDR1 LNHNV, CDR2 YYDKDF (reference sequence). V was cut by 8 bases and J by 7 bases, with 17 bases left in between. Sequencing was performed with immunoSEQ multiplex PCR; in TCRdb, only in-frame clones are kept and a portion is missing. This sample has 150,000 to 180,000 clones; around 78% occur once, and the top ten carry under 2%. This receptor was taken from an elderly man with acute or convalescent COVID-19. Sequenced material: peripheral blood. V gene TRBV15 combines with J gene TRBJ2-2, with a weak D call TRBD2 (5 bases). This chain's CDR3 is CATGLAHFIGELFF. Here the CDR3 DNA reads TGTGCCACCGGTCTAGCCCATTTCATCGGGGAGCTGTTTTTT.